The 24 T cell receptor beta chains presented below share a single source sample, sequenced in a study of T cell repertoires in cytomegalovirus infection. Via MiXCR, TCRdb re-called the reads, giving one row per CDR3 protein. The table has under 800,000 distinct CDR3 sequences, 20% to 25% seen once. The sample comprised CD8+ T cells from PBMCs. The receptor set was obtained from a human donor in good health (CMV status not recorded). Some clones in this sample may be carry-over from other donors' samples.

The rearrangement uses TRBV29-1 and TRBJ2-7; a possible D gene is TRBD2 (7 bases). The germline V gene encodes CDR1 SQVTM and CDR2 ANQGSEA. The CDR3 has 15 amino acids. Trimming cost V 1 base and J 4 bases, with 17 bases left between them. The CDR3 nucleotides are TGCAGCGTTGAAGTGGTCCACAGGGAGGGTTACGAGCAGTACTTC. It translates to CSVEVVHREGYEQYF.

The rearrangement links TRBV20-1 to TRBJ1-2; 10 positions match TRBD1. Germline V gene sequence: CDR1 DFQATT, CDR2 SNEGSKA (reference sequence). The CDR3 spans 14 residues. Losses at the gene ends were 0 bases for V and 8 bases for J; bases not matched to a gene: 6. The CDR3 spells CSARDPGQGRGYTF. CDR3 nucleotide sequence: TGCAGTGCTAGAGACCCGGGACAGGGGAGAGGCTACACCTTC.

V and J are TRBV28 and TRBJ2-1; D is unclear. Germline-derived CDR1 and CDR2 are MDHEN and SYDVKM. The CDR3 sequence is 14 residues long. Trimming left V 2 bases short and J 1 base short, with 6 bases between. CDR3 in DNA: TGTGCCAGCAGTTTAGCCCCTTCCTACAATGAGCAGTTCTTC. The encoded protein is CASSLAPSYNEQFF.

The rearrangement links TRBV7-3 to TRBJ2-7, with D perhaps matching TRBD1 (5 bases). Germline CDR1 is SGHTA and CDR2 is FQGTGA. This CDR3 contains 13 residues. CDR3 DNA sequence: TGTGTCAGCAGCCAGACGGGCAGGGTCGAGCAGTACGTC. Its translation is CVSSQTGRVEQYV.

This clonotype came up many times. V is TRBV7-2 and J is TRBJ2-2; the D gene could be TRBD1 or TRBD2 (5 bases each). CDR3 length: 14 amino acids. Germline V gene lookup returns CDR1 SGHTA and CDR2 FQGNSA. The germline V and J ends were trimmed by 3 bases and 3 bases, with 8 bases remaining between them. The CDR3 region is CASSFGTDTGELFF. The CDR3 nucleotides are TGTGCCAGCAGCTTTGGGACGGACACCGGGGAGCTGTTTTTT. Combining the CDR3 with reference TRBV7-2 and TRBJ2-2 gives the whole variable domain GAGVSQSPSNKVTEKGKDVELRCDPISGHTALYWYRQSLGQGLEFLIYFQGNSAPDKSGLPSDRFSAERTGGSVSTLTIQRTQQEDSAVYLCASSFGTDTGELFFGEGSRLTVL.

The rearrangement links TRBV28 to TRBJ2-3, with D possibly matching TRBD2 (5 bases). The ends were cut back, 7 bases at V and 0 bases at J, with 14 bases in the middle. The CDR3 spans 15 residues. Germline CDR1 and CDR2: MDHEN and SYDVKM. The CDR3, as DNA: TGTGCCAGCACCGAGACTATCTCTAGCACAGATACGCAGTATTTT. Protein product: CASTETISSTDTQYF.

This clonotype was seen only a few times. The chain uses TRBV28 and TRBJ2-1; D gene uncertain. The CDR3 length is 12 residues. Germline V CDR1 and CDR2: MDHEN, SYDVKM. Trimming shortened V by 5 bases and J by 6 bases, and 8 bases separated the two germline ends. The CDR3 nucleotides are TGTGCCAGCAGTAAGTACTCCAATGAGCAGTTCTTC. It encodes CASSKYSNEQFF.

This clonotype appeared a few times. The V gene is TRBV27, the J gene TRBJ2-1; 8 bases agree with TRBD2. This CDR3 contains 15 residues. After removal of 3 bases from V and 8 bases from J, the junction contained 9 bases not matched to a gene. Germline lookup yields CDR1 MNHEY and CDR2 SMNVEV (reference sequence). The CDR3 here is CASSFGTRSHDEQFF. CDR3 nucleotide sequence: TGTGCCAGCAGTTTTGGGACTAGGAGTCACGATGAGCAGTTCTTC.

This clonotype was counted a few times. The rearrangement uses TRBV7-9 and TRBJ2-7; 10 bases are shared with TRBD1. This CDR3 is 15 amino acids long. J gave up 6 bases and V 5 bases, and 10 bases lay outside the gene matches. The germline CDR1 and CDR2 sequences are SEHNR and FQNEAQ (reference sequence). CDR3 sequence reads: CASSPRWDRGGEQYF. As DNA, the CDR3 is TGTGCCAGCAGCCCCCGATGGGACAGGGGCGGCGAGCAGTACTTC.

The chain joins TRBV15 to TRBJ2-7; the D is unclear. CDR3 length: 15 residues. Germline V lookup: CDR1 LNHNV, CDR2 YYDKDF (reference sequence). Trimming pared 0 bases from V and 3 bases from J, leaving 12 bases between. The CDR3: CATSRDNPAHYEQYF. The CDR3 DNA sequence: TGTGCCACCAGCAGAGATAACCCAGCCCACTACGAGCAGTACTTC.

The table lists this clonotype with many counts. DNA for the CDR3: TGTGCCAGCAGCTTTCGACAGCTGTACAATGAGCAGTTCTTC. Protein sequence: CASSFRQLYNEQFF. The chain uses TRBV5-5 and TRBJ2-1; D possibly corresponds to TRBD1 (5 bases). The V gene lost 2 bases and the J gene lost 4 bases, with 10 bases spanning the gap. Looked up from germline, CDR1 is SGHKS and CDR2 is YYEKEE (reference sequence). This CDR3 region has 14 residues.

The sample holds many counts of this clonotype. The CDR3 here is CASTWGAPKNIQYF. In DNA, the CDR3 is TGTGCCAGCACTTGGGGGGCGCCCAAAAACATTCAGTACTTC. V usage is TRBV12-3 or TRBV12-4 and J usage is TRBJ2-4, with D perhaps given as TRBD1 or TRBD2 (6 bases each). V shed 7 bases and J shed 2 bases, with 12 bases lying between them. This CDR3 comprises 14 residues.

This chain joins TRBV7-9 and TRBJ2-7; a weak D match, TRBD2 (5 bases). Germline loops: CDR1 SEHNR, CDR2 FQNEAQ (reference sequence). V was trimmed by 5 bases and J by 2 bases, leaving 16 bases between them. The CDR3 is 15 amino acids. CDR3 DNA sequence: TGTGCCAGCAGCGCCCGGACTGTGTACGCCTACGAGCAGTACTTC. This encodes CASSARTVYAYEQYF.

The V call is TRBV19, the J call TRBJ1-1; D is unresolved. Trimming left V 3 bases short and J 4 bases short, with 12 bases between. CDR1 is LNHDA and CDR2 is SQIVND in the germline V gene (reference sequence). The CDR3 loop spans 14 amino acids. The CDR3 region has the DNA TGTGCCAGTAGTATCCAGACCTTTCCCACTGAAGCTTTCTTT. Encoded protein: CASSIQTFPTEAFF.

Comments on this clonotype: A much larger clonotype is one base distant, so this may be a read error. This chain uses TRBV7-8 with TRBJ2-2; 9 nucleotides agree with TRBD1. The CDR3 is 17 residues long. Germline values: CDR1 SGHVS, CDR2 FQNEAQ. The CDR3 loop reads CASSFGGGQGTTGEPFF. CDR3 in DNA: TGTGCCAGCAGCTTTGGGGGGGGACAGGGAACCACCGGGGAGCCGTTTTTT.

This clonotype was recorded many times. The chain recombines TRBV7-8 with TRBJ2-4; perhaps TRBD2 as D (6 bases). CDR1 and CDR2 (germline): SGHVS, FQNEAQ. CDR3 length: 16 amino acids. V was clipped by 5 bases and J by 5 bases, with 19 bases between them. In DNA, the CDR3 is TGTGCCAGCAGCAGCAACTCACGCGGGGTTGAAAACATTCAGTACTTC. Its translation is CASSSNSRGVENIQYF.

This clonotype was counted between two and nine times. The V gene is TRBV7-9, the J gene TRBJ2-2; TRBD1 matches 7 bases. This CDR3 has 16 amino acids. The J segment lost 3 bases and the V segment lost 5 bases, leaving 9 bases of the junction unmatched. CDR1 is SEHNR, CDR2 FQNEAQ, per germline (reference sequence). The CDR3 is CASSPRQGPDTGELFF. CDR3 in DNA: TGTGCCAGCAGCCCCCGACAGGGACCGGACACCGGGGAGCTGTTTTTT.

This clonotype was seen only a few times. V and J are TRBV14 and TRBJ1-5; possibly TRBD1 for D (5 bases). The CDR3 consists of 12 residues. Germline V gene data show CDR1 as SGHDN and CDR2 as FVKESK. V was pared by 3 bases and J by 6 bases, with 6 bases between. The CDR3 loop reads CASSQGTQPQHF. The CDR3 DNA reads TGTGCCAGCAGCCAGGGGACTCAGCCCCAGCATTTT. Drawing the rest from reference TRBV14 and TRBJ1-5, the complete variable domain is EAGVTQFPSHSVIEKGQTVTLRCDPISGHDNLYWYRRVMGKEIKFLLHFVKESKQDESGMPNNRFLAERTGGTYSTLKVQPAELEDSGVYFCASSQGTQPQHFGDGTRLSIL.

The J gene is TRBJ2-7, the V gene TRBV9, with a possible D match to TRBD1 (6 bases). The CDR3 extends over 14 amino acids. Per germline, CDR1 SGDLS and CDR2 YYNGEE. V was pared by 4 bases and J by 0 bases, with 11 bases between. CDR3 DNA sequence: TGTGCCAGCAGCCCCGACAGGACCTCCTACGAGCAGTACTTC. Translated, it gives CASSPDRTSYEQYF.

This clonotype was seen more than once but under ten times. V usage is TRBV20-1 and J usage is TRBJ2-7; TRBD2 matches at 11 bases. CDR3 length: 15 residues. The germline V gene has CDR1 DFQATT and CDR2 SNEGSKA (reference sequence). J lost 4 bases, V lost 2 bases, and 7 bases had no gene match. CDR3 DNA sequence: TGCAGTGCTAGACCGGGACTAGCGGACTATTACGAGCAGTACTTC. This encodes CSARPGLADYYEQYF.

The rearrangement links TRBV20-1 to TRBJ2-1, with TRBD2 identical over 10 bases. This CDR3 comprises 14 residues. V shed 5 bases and J 7 bases; nucleotides not matched to a gene: 8. Germline CDR1 reads DFQATT; CDR2 reads SNEGSKA (reference sequence). The CDR3 nucleotides read TGCAGTGCTCCAGCGGGGGGGGTTCTAAATGAGCAGTTCTTC. Translating gives CSAPAGGVLNEQFF.

This clonotype was counted many times. This sequence joins TRBV28 and TRBJ2-3; 12 bases agree with TRBD1. V gave up 6 bases and J gave up 6 bases; unmatched junction bases: 4. The CDR3 is 14 residues long. The V gene's germline CDR1 is MDHEN and CDR2 SYDVKM. CDR3 amino acids: CASSLGTGGDTQYF. The CDR3 DNA follows: TGTGCCAGCAGCTTAGGGACAGGGGGCGATACGCAGTATTTT.

There are a few counts of this clonotype. CDR3 sequence (DNA): TGTGCCAGCAGTGATTGGGACTACGGCGATACGCAGTATTTT. It specifies CASSDWDYGDTQYF. This rearrangement joins TRBV2 to TRBJ2-3; 7 bases align to TRBD2. Germline CDR1 SNHLY, CDR2 FYNNEI. The trim removed 3 bases at V and 6 bases at J, leaving 6 bases unmatched. The CDR3 sequence is 14 residues long.

This CDR3 is CASSLGQGSDEQYF. Written as DNA, the CDR3 is TGCGCCAGCAGCTTGGGACAGGGTTCTGACGAGCAGTACTTC. The chain is built from TRBV5-1 and TRBJ2-7, with 7 bases that match TRBD1. The CDR3 runs 14 residues. V gave up 0 bases and J gave up 5 bases; unmatched junction bases: 5. Germline V lookup: CDR1 SGHRS, CDR2 YFSETQ.